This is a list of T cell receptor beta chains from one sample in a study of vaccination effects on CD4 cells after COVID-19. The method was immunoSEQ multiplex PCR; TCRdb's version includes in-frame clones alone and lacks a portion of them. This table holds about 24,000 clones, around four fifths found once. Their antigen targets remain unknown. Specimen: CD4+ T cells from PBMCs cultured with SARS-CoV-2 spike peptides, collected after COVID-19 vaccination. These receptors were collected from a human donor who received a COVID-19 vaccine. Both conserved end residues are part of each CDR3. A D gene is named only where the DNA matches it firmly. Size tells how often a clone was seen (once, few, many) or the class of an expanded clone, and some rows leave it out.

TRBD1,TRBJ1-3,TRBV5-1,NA,CASSRDRGAGNTIYF
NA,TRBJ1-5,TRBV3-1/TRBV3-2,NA,CASSQGTRDQPQHF
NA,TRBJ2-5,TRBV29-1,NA,CSVLGWETQYF
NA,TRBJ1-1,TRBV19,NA,CASYQGQRINTEAFF
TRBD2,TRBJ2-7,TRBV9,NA,CASSVASSGEQYF
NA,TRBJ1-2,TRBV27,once,CASSLYYEGYGYTF
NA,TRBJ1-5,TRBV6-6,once,CASSKQEINQPQHF
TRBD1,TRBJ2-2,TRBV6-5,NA,CASSYSGQGLGGELFF
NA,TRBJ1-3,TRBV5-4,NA,CASSLDSLSGNTIYF
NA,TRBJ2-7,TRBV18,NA,CASSPAIQEYEQYF
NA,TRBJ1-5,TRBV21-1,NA,CASSKARKGTGNQPQHF
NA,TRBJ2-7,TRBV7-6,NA,CASSLASADNSYEQYF
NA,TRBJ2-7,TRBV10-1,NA,CASSDPEQGTYEQYF
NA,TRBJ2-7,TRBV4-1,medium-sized,CASRRGAGASYEQYF
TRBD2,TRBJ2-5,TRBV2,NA,CATGTSRETQYF
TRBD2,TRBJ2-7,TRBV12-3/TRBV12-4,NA,CASSFGGNEQYF
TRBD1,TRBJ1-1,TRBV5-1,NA,CASTTGADTEAFF
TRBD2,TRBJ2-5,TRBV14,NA,CASSHLGREETQYF
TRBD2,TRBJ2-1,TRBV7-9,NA,CASSFETSGAEQFF
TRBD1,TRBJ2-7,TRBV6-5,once,CASSYSGTGINEQYF
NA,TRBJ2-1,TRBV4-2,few,CASSQPGHSYNEQFF